These 9 T cell receptor beta chains share one sample of origin, sequenced in a study of cytomegalovirus exposure and HLA in healthy donors. The PCR made use of 60 Vbeta and 13 Jbeta primers. Sequencing was performed with immunoSEQ multiplex PCR; in TCRdb, only in-frame clones are kept and a portion is missing. Of about 100,000 clones listed, approximately 76% were seen once; the top ten hold around 4%. Material for sequencing was PBMCs. These receptors came from a man aged 40-50 years in good health and CMV-seronegative.

The chain employs TRBV18 and TRBJ1-4; possibly TRBD1 for D (5 bases). The CDR3 consists of 16 residues. The germline gives CDR1 KGHSH, CDR2 LQKENI. The V end was cut by 5 bases, the J end by 4 bases, with 17 bases between. The CDR3 loop is CASSSSQGQNNEKLFF. CDR3 coding DNA: TGTGCCAGCTCATCTTCGCAGGGCCAGAATAATGAAAAACTGTTTTTT.

A word on this clone: At one end, the junction sequence differs from germline, possibly due to a read error. The V and J genes are TRBV7-9 and TRBJ1-2, with 9 nucleotides matching TRBD1. The CDR3 contains 15 residues. CDR1 and CDR2 (germline): SEHNR, FQNEAQ (reference sequence). The CDR3 bases are TGTTCCAGCGAATCTTCATGGGACAGGGACAACGGCTACACCTTC. This gives the protein CSSESSWDRDNGYTF.

The rearrangement links TRBV7-8 to TRBJ1-2; D perhaps matches TRBD1 (5 bases). The CDR3 covers 16 residues. The V end was cut by 2 bases, the J end by 4 bases, with 17 bases between. The germline V gene has CDR1 SGHVS and CDR2 FQNEAQ. CDR3 residues: CASSLRFLGQTYGYTF. Here the CDR3 DNA reads TGTGCCAGCAGCTTAAGGTTTTTGGGGCAGACCTATGGCTACACCTTC.

The chain is built from TRBV6-1 and TRBJ1-2; no firm D call. V was pared by 7 bases and J by 0 bases, with 9 bases between. The CDR3 is 13 residues long. Germline V lookup: CDR1 MNHNS, CDR2 SASEGT. In DNA form, the CDR3 reads TGTGCCAGCATTCCGACACCTAACTATGGCTACACCTTC. Translating gives CASIPTPNYGYTF.

The V call is TRBV5-6, the J call TRBJ1-1; D gene ambiguous. CDR3 length equals 11 residues. CDR1 is SGHDT and CDR2 is YYEEEE in the germline V gene. The V and J ends lost 4 bases and 8 bases respectively, with 9 bases between them. The chain's CDR3 is CASSLRQEAFF. CDR3 nucleotides: TGTGCCAGCAGCCTCCGACAAGAAGCTTTCTTT.

This chain uses TRBV29-1 with TRBJ1-2, with D perhaps matching TRBD1 (6 bases). Germline V gene sequence: CDR1 SQVTM, CDR2 ANQGSEA. Trimming took off 3 bases at V and 7 bases at J, with 12 bases between the two ends. CDR3 length equals 12 residues. CDR3 protein: CSVDQGRGGYTF. DNA of the CDR3: TGCAGCGTTGATCAGGGGAGGGGTGGCTACACCTTC.

This chain connects TRBV12-5 to TRBJ1-1; tentatively, D is TRBD1 (5 bases). The CDR3 is made up of 15 amino acids. CDR1 LGHNT and CDR2 FRNRAP come from the germline V gene. Trimming cost V 5 bases and J 6 bases, with 19 bases left between them. CDR3 in amino acids: CASGAPSGAGSEAFF. CDR3 in DNA: TGTGCTAGTGGTGCTCCCTCCGGGGCGGGGTCTGAAGCTTTCTTT.

The V and J genes are TRBV5-8 and TRBJ1-1; D perhaps matches TRBD1 (5 bases). The CDR3 loop spans 15 amino acids. V was clipped by 4 bases and J by 2 bases, with 15 bases between them. In germline, CDR1 is SGHTS, CDR2 YDEGEE. In nucleotides, the CDR3 is TGTGCCAGCAGCCCTCGGTCAGGGTTTAACACTGAAGCTTTCTTT. Protein sequence: CASSPRSGFNTEAFF.

The chain combines TRBV11-2 with TRBJ2-3; D remains unclear. The CDR3 runs 16 residues. CDR1 is SGHAT, CDR2 FQNNGV, per germline. Trimming took 2 bases from V and 0 from J, leaving 12 bases between them. CDR3 DNA sequence: TGTGCCAGCAGCTTAAGGCGGAGTGGGAGCACAGATACGCAGTATTTT. It encodes CASSLRRSGSTDTQYF.